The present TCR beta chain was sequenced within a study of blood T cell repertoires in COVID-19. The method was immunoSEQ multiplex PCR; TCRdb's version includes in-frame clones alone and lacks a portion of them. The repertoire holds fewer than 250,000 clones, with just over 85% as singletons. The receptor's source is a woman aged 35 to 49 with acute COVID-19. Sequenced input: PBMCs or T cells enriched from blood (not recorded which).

For the CDR3, the DNA is TGTGCCACCAGCAGAGATTATCCGGGAGCGGGCCACGAGCAGTACTTC. The encoded protein is CATSRDYPGAGHEQYF. The chain combines TRBV15 with TRBJ2-7, with a weak D call TRBD2 (6 bases). With 0 bases removed from V and 5 bases from J, the gap between germline ends came to 17 bases. Germline values: CDR1 LNHNV, CDR2 YYDKDF (reference sequence). This CDR3 has 16 amino acids.